The 15 T cell receptor beta chains below were found in one sample sequenced in a study of T cells in Graves' hyperthyroidism and ophthalmopathy. The investigators amplified TCR beta CDR3 regions from RNA transcripts. The HTBI primer set served for first-round RT-PCR of the TCR CDR3. TCRdb processed the multiplex PCR reads anew with MiXCR; each CDR3 protein has one entry. The sample consists of around 690,000 distinct CDR3 sequences, roughly 17% of them appearing once. Sequenced: blood. The receptors stem from a man between 50 and 59 years old with Graves' hyperthyroidism.

In this sample, this clonotype turned up once. A much larger clone differs by one base, so this may be a read error. This chain joins TRBV19 and TRBJ2-3; 15 bases agree with TRBD2. The trim removed 4 bases at V and 3 bases at J, leaving 8 bases unmatched. Germline V CDR1 and CDR2: LNHDA, SQIVND (reference sequence). The CDR3 is made up of 18 amino acids. The CDR3 spells CASSTGLAGGTGTDTQYF. The CDR3 DNA follows: TGTGCCAGTAGTACCGGACTAGCGGGAGGGACGGGGACAGATACGCAGTATTTT.

This chain uses TRBV19 with TRBJ2-1; the D gene is possibly TRBD1 (5 bases). Germline V CDR1 and CDR2: LNHDA, SQIVND (reference sequence). The CDR3 is 15 amino acids. V lost 2 bases and J lost 4, with 12 bases in between. This CDR3 reads CASSISDQGYNEQFF. The CDR3 DNA reads as TGTGCCAGTAGTATATCGGACCAGGGATACAATGAGCAGTTCTTC.

The chain links TRBV28 to TRBJ2-3; D is unresolved. The CDR3 is 12 residues long. The germline CDR1 and CDR2 sequences are MDHEN and SYDVKM. Trimming left V 5 bases short and J 4 bases short, with 7 bases between. In DNA, the CDR3 is TGTGCCAGCAGTAGCCTCCCAGATACGCAGTATTTT. Protein sequence: CASSSLPDTQYF.

This clonotype was seen many times. The chain recombines TRBV3-1 with TRBJ1-2; no firm D call. Trimming removed 4 bases from V and 6 bases from J, with 18 bases in between. The CDR3 totals 15 residues. Germline V gene data show CDR1 as LGHDT and CDR2 as YNNKEL (reference sequence). This CDR3 is CASSLWRSLLDGYTF. For the CDR3, the DNA is TGTGCCAGCAGCCTTTGGAGGTCCCTATTAGATGGCTACACCTTC.

This clonotype was seen only once. With a much larger clone just one base away, this may be a read error. The chain couples TRBV27 to TRBJ2-5; a possible D gene is TRBD2 (5 bases). The V end lost 5 bases, the J end lost 2 bases, and 15 bases lay between the germline ends. The germline V gene encodes CDR1 MNHEY and CDR2 SMNVEV (reference sequence). This CDR3 region has 15 residues. The CDR3 here is CASSDPGNLQETQYF. CDR3 nucleotides: TGTGCCAGCAGTGACCCCGGGAACCTACAAGAGACCCAGTACTTC.

This clonotype was seen only a few times. This chain's CDR3 is CASSIQSGSIYNEQFF. The CDR3 DNA is TGTGCCAGTAGTATTCAAAGCGGATCTATCTACAATGAGCAGTTCTTC. The V and J genes are TRBV19 and TRBJ2-1, with D perhaps TRBD2 (5 bases). Per the germline V gene, CDR1 is LNHDA and CDR2 is SQIVND (reference sequence). The V gene lost 3 bases and the J gene lost 3 bases, with 15 bases spanning the gap. This CDR3 comprises 16 residues.

The table lists this clonotype with many counts. The chain joins TRBV9 to TRBJ2-2; 8 bases are shared with TRBD2. There are 16 residues in the CDR3. V shed 4 bases, J shed 2 bases, and the junction held 7 bases outside the gene matches. Germline V gene sequence: CDR1 SGDLS, CDR2 YYNGEE. This chain's CDR3 is CASSPRVAGNTGELFF. The CDR3 bases are TGTGCCAGCAGCCCCCGGGTAGCGGGAAACACCGGGGAGCTGTTTTTT. The full variable domain, rest sourced from reference TRBV9 and TRBJ2-2, is DSGVTQTPKHLITATGQRVTLRCSPRSGDLSVYWYQQSLDQGLQFLIQYYNGEERAKGNILERFSAQQFPDLHSELNLSSLELGDSALYFCASSPRVAGNTGELFFGEGSRLTVL.

This clonotype was counted only a few times. The V and J genes are TRBV7-8 and TRBJ1-1, with TRBD1 as a possible D gene (5 bases). CDR3 length equals 15 residues. Trimming took 6 bases from V and 2 from J, leaving 16 bases between them. Germline loops: CDR1 SGHVS, CDR2 FQNEAQ. CDR3 bases: TGTGCCAGCAGTGGCGGCTGGGGGGTTAACACTGAAGCTTTCTTT. Translating gives CASSGGWGVNTEAFF.

On this clonotype itself: This may be a read error, as it is one base from a much larger clone. This chain joins TRBV6-1 and TRBJ2-2; 11 nucleotides match TRBD1. Unmatched junction bases numbered 3, after V lost 4 bases and J lost 5 bases. CDR3 length: 15 residues. Looked up from germline, CDR1 is MNHNS and CDR2 is SASEGT. The CDR3 nucleotides are TGTGCCAGCAGTGTTGGGACAGGGGGTACCGGGGAGCTGTTTTTT. This encodes CASSVGTGGTGELFF.

This chain joins TRBV19 and TRBJ2-2, with TRBD1 matching 9 bases. CDR3 length: 15 residues. The V gene end was trimmed by 5 bases and the J gene end by 6 bases; junction bases not matched to a gene: 7. The germline V gene encodes CDR1 LNHDA and CDR2 SQIVND (reference sequence). The CDR3 loop reads CASSPGTGLAGELFF. DNA for the CDR3: TGTGCCAGTAGTCCAGGGACAGGGTTAGCCGGGGAGCTGTTTTTT.

This chain joins TRBV27 and TRBJ2-7; 7 bases align to TRBD1. The germline CDR1 and CDR2 sequences are MNHEY and SMNVEV (reference sequence). Unmatched junction bases numbered 15, after V lost 10 bases and J lost 6 bases. This CDR3 spans 14 amino acids. The CDR3 spells CAIRATGTSTEQYF. In DNA form, the CDR3 reads TGTGCCATCAGAGCGACAGGGACCTCAACCGAGCAGTACTTC.

This chain connects TRBV3-1 to TRBJ2-2, with D unclear. Trimming removed 4 bases from V and 7 bases from J, with 13 bases in between. The CDR3 extends over 14 amino acids. In germline, CDR1 is LGHDT, CDR2 YNNKEL (reference sequence). The CDR3: CASSPGSRNGELFF. CDR3 sequence (DNA): TGTGCCAGCAGCCCAGGAAGTAGGAACGGGGAGCTGTTTTTT.

The J gene is TRBJ1-5, the V gene TRBV6-1; tentative D call: TRBD1 (6 bases). The ends were cut back, 6 bases at V and 2 bases at J, with 14 bases in the middle. This CDR3 has 15 residues. From germline, CDR1 is MNHNS and CDR2 SASEGT. The CDR3 nucleotides read TGTGCCAGCAGAGTAACAGGGAAGGGCAATCAGCCCCAGCATTTT. Translating gives CASRVTGKGNQPQHF.

This clonotype was counted only a few times. The chain carries TRBV27 and TRBJ1-6; no definite D call. The CDR3 covers 14 residues. Germline V gives CDR1 MNHEY, CDR2 SMNVEV (reference sequence). V lost 6 bases, J lost 8 bases, and 14 bases lay in between. As DNA, the CDR3 is TGTGCCAGCAGCTCTGCCCCGGCGGATTCACCCCTCCACTTT. It encodes CASSSAPADSPLHF.

The chain has TRBV11-2 and TRBJ1-1, with D hard to call. The germline CDR1 and CDR2 sequences are SGHAT and FQNNGV. CDR3 length equals 15 residues. Trimming removed 1 base at V and 2 bases at J, with 11 bases between. The CDR3: CASSLAVRSNTEAFF. CDR3 in DNA: TGTGCCAGCAGCTTAGCCGTTAGGAGTAACACTGAAGCTTTCTTT.